The present entry profiles one T cell receptor (beta chain) with its context. An end of the junction does not agree with germline; a read error may underlie this. Other DNA sequences from this sample encode an identical CDR3 as well. CDR1 is MGHDK and CDR2 is SYGVNS in the germline V gene. The CDR3 has 16 residues. This entry comes from a study of shared T cell receptors in the human thymus. Some clones are missing from TCRdb's copy, which holds only in-frame ones; the method was immunoSEQ multiplex PCR. In the table there are about 710,000 clones, approximately 87% of which are singletons. The sample also formed part of further work on human thymus T cells. That paper notes: Donation was from healthy Finnish infants who were having corrective surgery that addressed congenital heart defects. Corrective heart surgery yielded the resections from which the thymus tissue came. Thymic TCR repertoires of unrelated people reportedly overlapped highly.

The chain links TRBV25-1 to TRBJ1-6, with 10 bases fitting TRBD1. The sample comprised thymocytes. This clonotype originated in a boy younger than two with a congenital heart defect. The CDR3 reads CASSESSGQGDSPLHF. CDR3 in DNA: TGTGCCAGCAGTGAGTCATCCGGACAGGGGGATTCCCCCCTCCACTTT.